Shown below are 9 T cell receptor beta chains from a single sample sequenced in a study of blood T cell repertoires in COVID-19. Assay used: immunoSEQ multiplex PCR; TCRdb lists only in-frame clones, some missing. This sample has roughly 300,000 clones, with approximately 91% found just once. Sequenced: peripheral blood. These receptors were collected from a man between 18 and 35 years old with active or convalescent COVID-19.

The chain is built from TRBV27 and TRBJ2-5; perhaps TRBD1 as D (5 bases). V shed 3 bases and J shed 7 bases, with 12 bases lying between them. This CDR3 is built from 13 residues. CDR1 is MNHEY, CDR2 SMNVEV, per germline (reference sequence). CDR3 sequence: CASSFGPTGTQYF. As DNA, the CDR3 is TGTGCCAGCAGTTTTGGGCCAACAGGGACCCAGTACTTC.

The CDR3 DNA reads as TGTGCCAGCAGTTTGGGCGGGGGCTGGGAGCAGTACTTC. It translates to CASSLGGGWEQYF. The chain couples TRBV12-3 or TRBV12-4 to TRBJ2-7, with D possibly TRBD2 on 7 matching bases. The CDR3 length is 13 residues. V lost 3 bases and J 7 bases, leaving 13 bases between the germline ends.

CDR3 in amino acids: CASSFPQGANYGYTF. CDR3 in DNA: TGCGCCAGCAGCTTTCCACAGGGAGCTAACTATGGCTACACCTTC. V is TRBV5-1 and J is TRBJ1-2, with D tentatively TRBD1 (6 bases). The germline V and J ends were trimmed by 2 bases and 0 bases, with 11 bases remaining between them. This CDR3 has 15 amino acids. From germline, CDR1 is SGHRS and CDR2 YFSETQ.

Note on this clone: Other nucleotide sequences in the sample specify the same CDR3. The chain has TRBV9 and TRBJ1-1; no definite D call. The CDR3 has 14 amino acids. The germline V gene encodes CDR1 SGDLS and CDR2 YYNGEE. Trimming shortened V by 0 bases and J by 3 bases, and 9 bases separated the two germline ends. This CDR3 reads CASSVGRRDTEAFF. For the CDR3, the DNA is TGTGCCAGCAGCGTAGGGCGGAGGGACACTGAAGCTTTCTTT. Based on the CDR3 plus reference TRBV9 and TRBJ1-1, the full variable domain is DSGVTQTPKHLITATGQRVTLRCSPRSGDLSVYWYQQSLDQGLQFLIQYYNGEERAKGNILERFSAQQFPDLHSELNLSSLELGDSALYFCASSVGRRDTEAFFGQGTRLTVV.

The chain links TRBV4-1 to TRBJ1-2; 7 bases fit TRBD1. This CDR3 has 14 residues. Germline CDR1 MGHRA, CDR2 YSYEKL. After removal of 3 bases from V and 5 bases from J, the junction contained 6 bases not matched to a gene. As DNA, the CDR3 is TGCGCCAGCAGCCACGAACAGGGGAGGTATGGCTACACCTTC. This sequence encodes CASSHEQGRYGYTF.

The chain couples TRBV6-2 or TRBV6-3 to TRBJ1-2, with D unclear. V gave up 2 bases and J gave up 7 bases, with 11 bases separating them. CDR3 size: 13 residues. Germline V gene data show CDR1 as MNHEY and CDR2 as SVGEGT. This CDR3 is CASSYVRGSGYTF. The CDR3 DNA sequence: TGTGCCAGCAGTTACGTACGGGGTAGTGGCTACACCTTC.

This clone occurred once. V usage is TRBV7-9 and J usage is TRBJ1-2; TRBD1 is a possible D gene (6 bases). The germline V and J ends were trimmed by 4 bases and 2 bases, with 11 bases remaining between them. CDR1 is SEHNR, CDR2 FQNEAQ, per germline (reference sequence). The CDR3 runs to 14 residues. The CDR3 bases are TGTGCCAGCAGCTCCGGGGGGCGGAACTATGGCTACACCTTC. Residues: CASSSGGRNYGYTF.

The V call is TRBV3-1 (or the pseudogene TRBV3-2), the J call TRBJ2-1; 7 bases agree with TRBD2. CDR3 length: 15 residues. V lost 3 bases, J lost 5 bases, and 7 bases stayed unmatched. Germline V gives CDR1 LGHDT, CDR2 YNNKEL (reference sequence). Here the CDR3 reads CASSHSRGGNNEQFF. CDR3 nucleotide sequence: TGTGCCAGCAGCCACTCTCGCGGGGGAAACAATGAGCAGTTCTTC.

CDR3 in DNA: TGTGCCAGCAATCCGGGACAGGGGTCCGGTGGCTACACCTTC. This codes for CASNPGQGSGGYTF. This chain uses TRBV6-5 with TRBJ1-2, with 10 bases matching TRBD1. This CDR3 comprises 14 residues. In germline, CDR1 is MNHEY, CDR2 SVGAGI. V trimming: 7 bases; J trimming: 7 bases; junction bases outside the gene matches: 9.